The present entry profiles one T cell receptor (beta chain) with its context. Its antigen is unknown. Just one base apart from a much larger clone, this may be a read error. MiXCR was run by TCRdb on the reads, yielding one entry per CDR3 protein. In the table there are about 310,000 distinct CDR3 sequences, 15% to 20% of which are singletons. Germline loops: CDR1 SGHVS, CDR2 FNYEAQ. The CDR3 runs 12 residues. This specimen belongs to a study of T cell repertoires in cytomegalovirus infection. Overall study context: Evidence of both CMV infection and a matching HLA type came from public TCR beta signatures. Study-wide results and caveats: The ex vivo response was dominated by HLA-C-restricted CMV-specific TCR beta clonotypes. Frequencies of public TCR beta families were cumulated, and this identified carriers of CMV plus the relevant HLA.

This receptor was identified in a human donor in good health (CMV status not recorded). Some clones in this sample may be carry-over from other donors' samples. The material sequenced was PBMCs. The V call is TRBV7-6, the J call TRBJ1-1; D may be TRBD1 (6 bases). In DNA form, the CDR3 reads TGTGCCAGCCCTACGGGGGACACTGCAGCTTTCTTT. It specifies CASPTGDTAAFF.